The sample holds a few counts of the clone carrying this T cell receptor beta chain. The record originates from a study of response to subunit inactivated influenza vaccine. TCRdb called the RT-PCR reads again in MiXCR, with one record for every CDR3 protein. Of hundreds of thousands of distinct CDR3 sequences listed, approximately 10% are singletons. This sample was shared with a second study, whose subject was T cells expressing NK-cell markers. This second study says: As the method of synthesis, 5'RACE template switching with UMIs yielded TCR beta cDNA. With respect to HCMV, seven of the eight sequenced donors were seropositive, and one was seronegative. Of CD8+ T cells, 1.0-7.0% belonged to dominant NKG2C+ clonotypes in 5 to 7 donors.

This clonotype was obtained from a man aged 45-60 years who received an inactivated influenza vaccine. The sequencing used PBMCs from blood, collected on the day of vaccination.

CDR3 nucleotides: TGTGCCAGCAGTTTAGGATGGGTGAACACTGAAGCTTTCTTT. Its protein product is CASSLGWVNTEAFF. The chain combines TRBV12-3 or TRBV12-4 with TRBJ1-1; the D is unclear. This CDR3 is 14 amino acids long. Trimming pared 1 base from V and 0 bases from J, leaving 6 bases between.